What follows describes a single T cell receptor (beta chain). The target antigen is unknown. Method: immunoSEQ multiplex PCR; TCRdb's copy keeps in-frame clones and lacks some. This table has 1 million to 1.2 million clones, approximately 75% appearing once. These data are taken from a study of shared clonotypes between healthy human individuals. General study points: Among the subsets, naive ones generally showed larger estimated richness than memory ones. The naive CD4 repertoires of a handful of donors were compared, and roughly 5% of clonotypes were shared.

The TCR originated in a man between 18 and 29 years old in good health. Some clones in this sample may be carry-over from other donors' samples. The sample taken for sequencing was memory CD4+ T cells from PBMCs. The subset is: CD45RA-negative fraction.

For the CDR3, the DNA is TGCAGTGCGGGACTAGAAGGTGAGCAGTTCTTC. This encodes CSAGLEGEQFF. The chain joins TRBV20-1 to TRBJ2-1, with 8 bases aligning to TRBD2. CDR3 length equals 11 residues. The germline CDR1 and CDR2 sequences are DFQATT and SNEGSKA (reference sequence). J was trimmed by 9 bases and V by 6 bases; bases with no gene match: 4.